These 5 T cell receptor beta chains were sequenced from one sample in a study of cytomegalovirus exposure and HLA in healthy donors. The PCR employed 60 Vbeta primers together with 13 Jbeta primers. TCRdb keeps only in-frame clones here, not all; method: immunoSEQ multiplex PCR. The table shows over 120,000 clones, with over 65% occurring only once. The sample comprised PBMCs. All receptors derive from a female donor in good health and CMV-seronegative.

The chain uses TRBV19 and TRBJ1-6; D call uncertain. This CDR3 comprises 13 residues. CDR1 LNHDA and CDR2 SQIVND come from the germline V gene (reference sequence). Trimming cost V 3 bases and J 8 bases, with 8 bases left between them. The CDR3 DNA reads as TGTGCCAGTAGTATTTCAGTGGATTCACCCCTCCACTTT. Its translation is CASSISVDSPLHF. The full variable domain, with the rest looked up from reference TRBV19 and TRBJ1-6, is DGGITQSPKYLFRKEGQNVTLSCEQNLNHDAMYWYRQDPGQGLRLIYYSQIVNDFQKGDIAEGYSVSREKKESFPLTVTSAQKNPTAFYLCASSISVDSPLHFGNGTRLTVT.

The V and J genes are TRBV6-5 and TRBJ2-1, with 7 bases fitting TRBD2. This CDR3 contains 13 residues. From germline, CDR1 is MNHEY and CDR2 SVGAGI. V shed 6 bases, J shed 3 bases, and the junction held 2 bases outside the gene matches. The CDR3 reads CASRASGYNEQFF. For the CDR3, the DNA is TGTGCCAGCAGGGCTAGCGGCTACAATGAGCAGTTCTTC.

The V gene is TRBV7-8, the J gene TRBJ1-5; D uncertain. CDR3 length: 16 residues. The germline V gene has CDR1 SGHVS and CDR2 FQNEAQ. With 0 bases removed from V and 4 bases from J, the gap between germline ends came to 13 bases. The CDR3 bases are TGTGCCAGCAGCTTAGCGCTGATGGCAGAAAATCAGCCCCAGCATTTT. Its protein product is CASSLALMAENQPQHF. Complete variable domain (other parts from reference TRBV7-8 and TRBJ1-5): GAGVSQSPRYKVAKRGQDVALRCDPISGHVSLFWYQQALGQGPEFLTYFQNEAQLDKSGLPSDRFFAERPEGSVSTLKIQRTQQEDSAVYLCASSLALMAENQPQHFGDGTRLSIL.

The gene calls are TRBV7-8 and TRBJ2-7; 8 positions match TRBD1. Trimming took 6 bases from V and 4 from J; bases not matched to a gene: 5. CDR1 and CDR2 (germline): SGHVS, FQNEAQ. CDR3 length: 13 residues. DNA of the CDR3: TGTGCCAGCAGACGGACAGGGAGGTACGAGCAGTACTTC. Its protein product is CASRRTGRYEQYF.

In DNA form, the CDR3 reads TGTGCCACCAGCAGAGATTCTAACACTGAAGCTTTCTTT. It yields the protein CATSRDSNTEAFF. The rearrangement joins TRBV15 to TRBJ1-1; D remains ambiguous. This CDR3 region has 13 residues. The ends were cut back, 0 bases at V and 2 bases at J, with 4 bases in the middle. Looked up from germline, CDR1 is LNHNV and CDR2 is YYDKDF (reference sequence). Together with reference TRBV15 and TRBJ1-1, the CDR3 gives the full variable domain: DAMVIQNPRYQVTQFGKPVTLSCSQTLNHNVMYWYQQKSSQAPKLLFHYYDKDFNNEADTPDNFQSRRPNTSFCFLDIRSPGLGDTAMYLCATSRDSNTEAFFGQGTRLTVV.